This paragraph covers one T cell receptor (beta chain) sequence. Its specificity is not known. The data derive from a study of blood T cells in healthy people across ages. A second PCR of about 7 to 12 cycles used a sample-barcoded 5' primer and a J-beta primer mix. From the 5' RACE reads, TCRdb called clonotypes with MiXCR, one entry per CDR3 protein. The repertoire includes hundreds of thousands of distinct CDR3 sequences, 56% of them detected once, and under 30% sits in the top ten. The CDR3 contains 15 residues. Deletions cut 0 bases from V and 0 bases from J, with 10 bases between. CDR1 SGHKS and CDR2 YYEKEE come from the germline V gene (reference sequence). Overall study findings and caveats: Diversity was higher, and naive CD4+ cells more numerous, in long-lived donors than in aged donors.

The chain carries TRBV5-5 and TRBJ2-7; weak D call: TRBD1 (5 bases). The clonotype was recovered from a man aged 40-55 years in good health. The sample was blood. CDR3 sequence reads: CASSLDHDSSYEQYF. The DNA of the CDR3 is TGTGCCAGCAGCTTGGACCACGACAGCTCCTACGAGCAGTACTTC.